The 12 T cell receptor beta chains below come from one sample, sequenced in a study of T cells in Graves' hyperthyroidism and ophthalmopathy. Authors of the study amplified TCR beta CDR3 regions from RNA transcripts. With the HTBI primer set, the TCR CDR3 went through a first round of RT-PCR. MiXCR, applied by TCRdb to the multiplex PCR reads, yields one record per CDR3 protein. The sample includes roughly 170,000 distinct CDR3 sequences, 15% to 20% of them seen just once. Specimen: blood. The source is a woman aged 45-65 years with Graves' hyperthyroidism.

In this sample, this clonotype turned up many times. Written as DNA, the CDR3 is TGTGCCAGTAGTACCGGGACAGGCGCCTACGAGCAGTACTTC. Its translation is CASSTGTGAYEQYF. This chain links TRBV3-1 with TRBJ2-7; TRBD1 aligns across 8 bases. This CDR3 has 14 residues. Germline CDR1 reads LGHDT; CDR2 reads YNNKEL (reference sequence). J gave up 2 bases and V 9 bases, and 9 bases lay outside the gene matches.

This clonotype was detected ten times or more. The genes are TRBV20-1 and TRBJ1-1, with a tentative D call TRBD1 (6 bases). Germline CDR1 DFQATT, CDR2 SNEGSKA (reference sequence). V was pared by 0 bases and J by 1 base, with 9 bases between. CDR3 size: 14 residues. The CDR3 loop reads CSARDLTGNTEAFF. CDR3 bases: TGCAGTGCTAGAGATCTGACAGGGAACACTGAAGCTTTCTTT.

This clonotype was seen repeatedly, ten times or more. The chain carries TRBV28 and TRBJ1-1, with 9 bases fitting TRBD1. The CDR3 extends over 17 amino acids. Germline CDR1 reads MDHEN; CDR2 reads SYDVKM. The junction had 15 bases not matched to a gene; V was cut back by 6 bases and J by 4 bases. The CDR3 nucleotides are TGTGCCAGCAGCTCCGGGACAGGGTCTTTGACGGCCACTGAAGCTTTCTTT. Its translation is CASSSGTGSLTATEAFF.

This clonotype was recorded many times. The chain carries TRBV5-1 and TRBJ1-1; D not certain. V was pared by 0 bases and J by 4 bases, with 10 bases between. In germline, CDR1 is SGHRS, CDR2 YFSETQ. This CDR3 comprises 14 residues. The CDR3 bases are TGCGCCAGCAGCTTGGGAGGGTTTTTCACTGAAGCTTTCTTT. Amino acids: CASSLGGFFTEAFF. Full variable domain (remainder filled in from reference TRBV5-1 and TRBJ1-1): KAGVTQTPRYLIKTRGQQVTLSCSPISGHRSVSWYQQTPGQGLQFLFEYFSETQRNKGNFPGRFSGRQFSNSRSEMNVSTLELGDSALYLCASSLGGFFTEAFFGQGTRLTVV.

This clonotype was recorded many times. V is TRBV11-2 and J is TRBJ2-7, with D possibly matching TRBD1 (5 bases). From germline, CDR1 is SGHAT and CDR2 FQNNGV. The CDR3 sequence is 15 residues long. V lost 0 bases and J 1 base, leaving 10 bases between the germline ends. The chain's CDR3 is CASSLDTGSSYEQYF. The DNA of the CDR3 is TGTGCCAGCAGCTTAGATACAGGATCGTCCTACGAGCAGTACTTC.

As concerns this clonotype: The junction shows a germline mismatch at one end, possibly a read error. In DNA, the CDR3 is TGTGCTAGCAGCGCCGGTGGAGATCAAGAGACCCAGTACTTC. Protein: CASSAGGDQETQYF. V is TRBV7-7 and J is TRBJ2-5; D is undetermined. Germline CDR1 and CDR2: SSHAT and FNYEAQ (reference sequence). The CDR3 consists of 14 residues.

A word on this clonotype: A much larger clonotype is one base distant, so this may be a read error. The V gene is TRBV12-3 or TRBV12-4, the J gene TRBJ2-7; D may be TRBD1 (5 bases). The CDR3 totals 14 residues. Trimming took off 5 bases at V and 4 bases at J, with 15 bases between the two ends. The CDR3 bases are TGTGCCAGCAGTCCCCTAGGGGCTATTTACGAGCAGTACTTC. Its translation is CASSPLGAIYEQYF.

The chain joins TRBV5-1 to TRBJ2-7; TRBD1 is a possible D gene (5 bases). This CDR3 comprises 14 residues. Looked up from germline, CDR1 is SGHRS and CDR2 is YFSETQ. Trimming stripped 2 bases from V and 0 bases from J, with 9 bases between. CDR3 sequence (DNA): TGCGCCAGCAGCTTATACAGGAGCTCCTACGAGCAGTACTTC. It translates to CASSLYRSSYEQYF.

In this sample, this clonotype turned up many times. J is TRBJ2-7 and V is TRBV9; 13 bases are a match to TRBD2. The length of the CDR3 is 15 residues. Losses at the gene ends were 3 bases for V and 5 bases for J; bases not matched to a gene: 5. The germline V gene has CDR1 SGDLS and CDR2 YYNGEE. In DNA, the CDR3 is TGTGCCAGCAGCGGGACTAGCGGGGGATATAACGAGCAGTACTTC. It is translated as CASSGTSGGYNEQYF.

This clonotype occurred many times. This rearrangement joins TRBV10-3 to TRBJ2-7; perhaps TRBD2 as D (7 bases). V was clipped by 3 bases and J by 2 bases, with 11 bases between them. CDR3 size: 14 residues. Germline V CDR1 and CDR2: ENHRY, SYGVKD. CDR3 loop: CAISEGGGAYEQYF. The CDR3 DNA is TGTGCCATCAGTGAAGGGGGGGGGGCCTACGAGCAGTACTTC.

This clonotype was counted at least ten times. This rearrangement joins TRBV13 to TRBJ1-6, with a possible D match to TRBD1 (6 bases). V dropped 1 base and J dropped 4 bases, with 8 bases sitting between them. CDR3 length equals 15 residues. CDR1 and CDR2 (germline): PRHDT, FYEKMQ (reference sequence). CDR3 amino acids: CASSLAGQYNSPLHF. Written as DNA, the CDR3 is TGTGCCAGCAGCTTAGCTGGACAGTATAATTCACCCCTCCACTTT. Based on the CDR3 plus reference TRBV13 and TRBJ1-6, the full variable domain is AAGVIQSPRHLIKEKRETATLKCYPIPRHDTVYWYQQGPGQDPQFLISFYEKMQSDKGSIPDRFSAQQFSDYHSELNMSSLELGDSALYFCASSLAGQYNSPLHFGNGTRLTVT.

V usage is TRBV2 and J usage is TRBJ2-7, with D maybe TRBD1 (5 bases). Trimming removed 6 bases at V and 5 bases at J, with 17 bases between. This CDR3 contains 14 residues. Germline V gives CDR1 SNHLY, CDR2 FYNNEI. CDR3 amino acids: CASSLGSGSDEQYF. The DNA for the CDR3 is TGTGCCAGCAGCTTAGGATCAGGGTCGGACGAGCAGTACTTC.